The rows below give T cell receptor beta chains drawn from one sample of a study of response to subunit inactivated influenza vaccine. One entry per CDR3 protein, called by TCRdb with MiXCR from the RT-PCR reads. In the table there are hundreds of thousands of distinct CDR3 sequences, approximately 10% of which are singletons. These sequences were also reported in another study, on T cells expressing NK-cell markers.

Specimen: PBMCs from blood, collected on the day of vaccination. All receptors come from a man over 45 who received an inactivated influenza vaccine. The CDR3 runs from the conserved cysteine through the conserved F or W. The order of the fields is V gene, clone size, CDR3 length, D gene, J gene, CDR3 protein, CDR3 DNA. D genes are given only for firm matches. Size is stated for part of the rows, as once, few or many counts, or as a class when the clone is expanded.

V: TRBV12-3/TRBV12-4; size: many; length: 15; D: NA; J: TRBJ1-6; CDR3: CASSLRSGGPSPLHF; DNA: TGTGCCAGCAGTTTACGATCTGGGGGTCCTTCACCCCTCCACTTT
V: TRBV7-2; size: few; length: 16; D: TRBD2; J: TRBJ2-3; CDR3: CASYRGSGSRTDTQYF; DNA: TGTGCCAGCTACCGTGGTAGCGGGAGCCGCACAGATACGCAGTATTTT
V: TRBV2; size: few; length: 14; D: NA; J: TRBJ1-5; CDR3: CASSEQNSNQPQHF; DNA: TGTGCCAGCAGTGAACAGAATAGCAATCAGCCCCAGCATTTT
V: TRBV5-1; size: few; length: 13; D: NA; J: TRBJ2-3; CDR3: CASSSGFTDTQYF; DNA: TGCGCCAGCTCCTCGGGGTTCACAGATACGCAGTATTTT
V: TRBV29-1; size: NA; length: 14; D: NA; J: TRBJ2-1; CDR3: CSVDSRASYNEQFF; DNA: TGCAGCGTTGATAGCAGGGCATCCTACAATGAGCAGTTCTTC
V: TRBV7-8; size: NA; length: 16; D: NA; J: TRBJ2-5; CDR3: CASSLEGSLRFQTQYF; DNA: TGTGCCAGCAGCTTAGAGGGCTCCCTCCGGTTTCAGACCCAGTACTTC
V: TRBV5-1; size: few; length: 15; D: TRBD2; J: TRBJ2-7; CDR3: CASSSLGTTSYEQYF; DNA: TGCGCCAGCAGCAGCTTGGGGACTACCTCCTACGAGCAGTACTTC
V: TRBV12-3/TRBV12-4; size: many; length: 14; D: NA; J: TRBJ2-5; CDR3: CASSLIALQETQYF; DNA: TGTGCCAGCAGTTTAATCGCCCTCCAAGAGACCCAGTACTTC
V: TRBV11-2; size: NA; length: 15; D: TRBD1; J: TRBJ2-7; CDR3: CASSQIQGALDEQYF; DNA: TGTGCCAGCAGTCAAATACAGGGGGCTCTTGACGAGCAGTACTTC
V: TRBV6-5; size: NA; length: 17; D: TRBD2; J: TRBJ2-5; CDR3: CASSSPGLAGEQETQYF; DNA: TGTGCCAGCAGTTCCCCGGGACTAGCGGGGGAACAAGAGACCCAGTACTTC
V: TRBV18; size: NA; length: 14; D: TRBD1; J: TRBJ2-5; CDR3: CASSPNTGVETQYF; DNA: TGTGCCAGCTCACCAAATACAGGGGTGGAGACCCAGTACTTC
V: TRBV7-2; size: NA; length: 15; D: TRBD2; J: TRBJ2-5; CDR3: CASSFTSGGSDTQYF; DNA: TGTGCCAGCAGCTTCACTAGCGGGGGCTCAGATACCCAGTACTTC
V: TRBV29-1; size: NA; length: 13; D: NA; J: TRBJ2-7; CDR3: CSVGRGPSYEQYF; DNA: TGCAGCGTTGGCCGGGGGCCCTCCTACGAGCAGTACTTC
V: TRBV7-2; size: few; length: 12; D: NA; J: TRBJ2-5; CDR3: CASSNPTKTQYF; DNA: TGTGCCAGCAGCAACCCCACCAAGACCCAGTACTTC
V: TRBV7-9; size: few; length: 17; D: TRBD1; J: TRBJ2-5; CDR3: CASRPKSGQDNGETQYF; DNA: TGTGCCAGCCGCCCCAAATCTGGACAGGACAATGGAGAGACCCAGTACTTC
V: TRBV3-1; size: few; length: 17; D: TRBD2; J: TRBJ2-2; CDR3: CASSHVAGHRNTGELFF; DNA: TGTGCCAGCAGCCATGTAGCGGGGCACCGTAACACCGGGGAGCTGTTTTTT
V: TRBV7-8; size: NA; length: 14; D: NA; J: TRBJ2-2; CDR3: CASGRGANTGELFF; DNA: TGTGCCAGCGGTAGGGGGGCGAACACCGGGGAGCTGTTTTTT